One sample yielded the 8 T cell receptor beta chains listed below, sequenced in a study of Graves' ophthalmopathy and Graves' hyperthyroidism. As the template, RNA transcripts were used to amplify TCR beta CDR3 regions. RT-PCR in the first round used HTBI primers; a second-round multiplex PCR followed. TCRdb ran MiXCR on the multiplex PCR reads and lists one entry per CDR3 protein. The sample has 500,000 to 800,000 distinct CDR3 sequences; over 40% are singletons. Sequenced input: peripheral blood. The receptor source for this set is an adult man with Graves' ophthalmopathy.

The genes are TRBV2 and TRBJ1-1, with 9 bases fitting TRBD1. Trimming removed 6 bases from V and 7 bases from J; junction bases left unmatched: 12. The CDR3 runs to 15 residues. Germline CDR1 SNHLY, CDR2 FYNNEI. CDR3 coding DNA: TGTGCCAGCAGCGCGATGGGGACAGGGTCAAATGAAGCTTTCTTT. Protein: CASSAMGTGSNEAFF.

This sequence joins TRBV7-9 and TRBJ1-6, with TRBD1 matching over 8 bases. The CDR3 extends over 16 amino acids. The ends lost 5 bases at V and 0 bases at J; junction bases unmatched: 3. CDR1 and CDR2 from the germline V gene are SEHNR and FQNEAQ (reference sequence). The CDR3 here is CASSGQGHSYNSPLHF. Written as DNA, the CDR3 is TGTGCCAGCAGCGGACAGGGCCACTCCTATAATTCACCCCTCCACTTT.

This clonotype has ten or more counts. The CDR3 nucleotides are TGTGCCAGCAGCTTCAGCGAGACCCAGTACTTC. Residues: CASSFSETQYF. The chain uses TRBV7-2 and TRBJ2-5; D not resolved. V lost 3 bases and J lost 5, with 4 bases in between. This CDR3 is 11 amino acids long. The V gene's germline CDR1 is SGHTA and CDR2 FQGNSA.

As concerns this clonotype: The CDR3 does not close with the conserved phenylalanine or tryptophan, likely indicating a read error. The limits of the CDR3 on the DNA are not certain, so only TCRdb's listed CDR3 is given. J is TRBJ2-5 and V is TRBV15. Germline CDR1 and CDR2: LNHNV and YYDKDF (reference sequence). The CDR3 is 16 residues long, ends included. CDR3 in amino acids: CATSRDQNNYGYTFGS.

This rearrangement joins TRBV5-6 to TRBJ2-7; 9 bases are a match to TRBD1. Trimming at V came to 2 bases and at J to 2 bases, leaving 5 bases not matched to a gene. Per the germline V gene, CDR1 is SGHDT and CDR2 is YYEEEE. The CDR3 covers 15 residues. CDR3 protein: CASSLPGQGTYEQYF. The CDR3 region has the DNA TGTGCCAGCAGCTTACCGGGACAGGGAACCTACGAGCAGTACTTC.

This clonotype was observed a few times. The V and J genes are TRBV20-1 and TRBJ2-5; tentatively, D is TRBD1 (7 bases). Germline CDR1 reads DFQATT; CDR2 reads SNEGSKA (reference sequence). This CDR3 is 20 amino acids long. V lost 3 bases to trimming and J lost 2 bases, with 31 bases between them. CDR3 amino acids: CSARGGGGGDRLDQQETQYF. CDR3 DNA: TGCAGTGCTAGGGGGGGAGGAGGGGGCGATCGCCTGGACCAGCAAGAGACCCAGTACTTC.

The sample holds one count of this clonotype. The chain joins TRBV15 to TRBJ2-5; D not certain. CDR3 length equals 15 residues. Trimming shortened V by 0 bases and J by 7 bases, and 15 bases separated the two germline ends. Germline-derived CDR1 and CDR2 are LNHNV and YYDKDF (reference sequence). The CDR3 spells CATSREDGVMGTQYF. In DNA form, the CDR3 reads TGTGCCACCAGCAGAGAGGATGGGGTTATGGGGACCCAGTACTTC.

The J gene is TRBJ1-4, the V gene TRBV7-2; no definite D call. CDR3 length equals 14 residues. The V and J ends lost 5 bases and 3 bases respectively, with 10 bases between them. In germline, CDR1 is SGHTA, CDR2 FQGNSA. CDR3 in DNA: TGTGCCAGCAGCAAGGATCCTGCTAATGAAAAACTGTTTTTT. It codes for CASSKDPANEKLFF.